The rows below give T cell receptor beta chains drawn from one sample of a study of breast tumors, draining lymph nodes, adjacent tissues. A single record per CDR3 protein comes from TCRdb applying MiXCR to the multiplex PCR reads. The table shows tens of thousands of distinct CDR3 sequences, with 57% occurring only once. Sample: breast tumor tissue. These receptor sequences come from a female donor with breast cancer. Some clones in this sample may be carry-over from other donors' samples. The CDR3 runs from the conserved cysteine through the conserved F or W. A D gene is named only where the DNA matches it firmly. Clone size is given for some rows only: seen once, a few or many times, or a class if the clone is expanded.

clone_size,d_call,j_call,v_call,cdr3_nt,cdr3_aa
many,-,TRBJ2-3,TRBV3-1,TGTGCCAGCAGCCAAGGCCCCAGCACAGATACGCAGTATTTT,CASSQGPSTDTQYF
-,TRBD1,TRBJ1-6,TRBV30,TGTGCCTGGAGTGTACCGACAGGGGGAAGGTCACCCCTCCACTTT,CAWSVPTGGRSPLHF
-,-,TRBJ2-7,TRBV6-2/TRBV6-3,TGTGCCAGCAGTCACTCTGGATACTACGAGCAGTACTTC,CASSHSGYYEQYF
-,TRBD1,TRBJ1-6,TRBV7-2,TGTGCCAGCAGCTTCCTACGAGGACAGGCTGAGTCACCCCTCCACTTT,CASSFLRGQAESPLHF
-,TRBD1,TRBJ1-1,TRBV5-1,TGCGCCAGCAGCTTGGCCAACAGGGGATCTGAAGCTTTCTTT,CASSLANRGSEAFF
-,-,TRBJ2-2,TRBV20-1,TGCAGTGCTTCCAAAGTTGAACAGAACACCGGGGAGCTGTTTTTT,CSASKVEQNTGELFF
many,-,TRBJ2-5,TRBV11-2,TGTGCCAGCAGCTTAAAACACCACTCCCAAGAGACCCAGTACTTC,CASSLKHHSQETQYF
-,TRBD1,TRBJ1-4,TRBV7-3,TGTGCCAGCAGCGACCGACAGGGGTGGGACGAAAAACTGTTTTTT,CASSDRQGWDEKLFF
many,-,TRBJ1-1,TRBV6-5,TGTGCCAGCAGTTACTCACGACAGACTGAAGCTTTCTTT,CASSYSRQTEAFF
-,-,TRBJ1-6,TRBV20-1,TGCAGTGCTAGGGTGGGGAATTCACCCCTCCACTTT,CSARVGNSPLHF
-,-,TRBJ1-6,TRBV19,TGTGCCAGTAGTACAAGGGTTTCACCCCTCCACTTT,CASSTRVSPLHF
-,TRBD1,TRBJ1-6,TRBV14,TGTGCCAGCAGGGGACAGGGGTTTTCACCCCTCCACTTT,CASRGQGFSPLHF
few,TRBD1,TRBJ1-4,TRBV19,TGTGCCAGTAGTACCGGGACAGTATTAGGACTGTTTTTT,CASSTGTVLGLFF
-,-,TRBJ1-4,TRBV20-1,TGCAGTGCTAAAGGGAGGACTAATGAAACACTGTTTTTT,CSAKGRTNETLFF
many,-,TRBJ1-2,TRBV27,TGTGCCAGCAGTTTTAGAGGGAACTATGGCTACACCTTC,CASSFRGNYGYTF
once,TRBD1,TRBJ1-2,TRBV2,TGTGCCAGCAGTGGTGGACAGCCGGGACAGGGGGCATATGGCTACACCTTC,CASSGGQPGQGAYGYTF
many,-,TRBJ2-5,TRBV7-3,TGTGCCAGCAGCCCCAGGGGGGGGGAGACCCAGTACTTC,CASSPRGGETQYF
-,-,TRBJ2-7,TRBV29-1,TGCAGCGTTGAAAGAGGGAGTGGCTACGAGCAGTACTTC,CSVERGSGYEQYF
-,-,TRBJ1-5,TRBV20-1,TGCAGTGCTCGTCGGGGGAATAGCAATCAGCCCCAGCATTTT,CSARRGNSNQPQHF
-,TRBD2,TRBJ2-1,TRBV4-2,TGTGCCAGCAGACCACTAGCGGGGGGAGGTTACAATGAGCAGTTCTTC,CASRPLAGGGYNEQFF
few,-,TRBJ2-5,TRBV9,TGTGCCAGCAGCGAGGGGACTCTATCGGCCGAGACCCAGTACTTC,CASSEGTLSAETQYF
-,-,TRBJ2-1,TRBV2,TGTGCCAGCAGCCTCCCAGCGGGCGCTTCCTATAATGAGCAGTTCTTC,CASSLPAGASYNEQFF
many,-,TRBJ1-2,TRBV9,TGTGCCAGCAGCGTAGGGGGGGGGCGCAACTATGGCTACACCTTC,CASSVGGGRNYGYTF
-,TRBD2,TRBJ2-3,TRBV5-1,TGCGCCAGCAGCTTACCCCCAGCGGGGCCCAGCACAGATACGCAGTATTTT,CASSLPPAGPSTDTQYF
-,TRBD2,TRBJ2-5,TRBV19,TGTGCCAGTAGTGCCCCCGGGAGGTCAGAGACCCAGTACTTC,CASSAPGRSETQYF
few,-,TRBJ1-5,TRBV19,TGTGCCAGTAGTATAAACGGGGAAACGAGCAATCAGCCCCAGCATTTT,CASSINGETSNQPQHF
many,-,TRBJ2-5,TRBV9,TGTGCCAGCAGCGTTGGACAGAACTTCCAAGAGACCCAGTACTTC,CASSVGQNFQETQYF
-,-,TRBJ1-2,TRBV11-2,TGTGCCAGCAGCTCCCAAGGGGGGCGCTATGGCTACACCTTC,CASSSQGGRYGYTF
many,-,TRBJ2-7,TRBV7-8,TGTGCCAGCGCCCAACAGGGATCTCTCTACGAGCAGTACTTC,CASAQQGSLYEQYF
-,TRBD2,TRBJ2-1,TRBV7-9,TGTGCCAGCAGCTCTACGGGGCTAGCGGGAGCCACCGACAATGAGCAGTTCTTC,CASSSTGLAGATDNEQFF
-,-,TRBJ2-7,TRBV29-1,TGCAGCGTTGAGTCGGGGTACGAGCAGTACTTC,CSVESGYEQYF
-,TRBD1,TRBJ1-6,TRBV7-6,TGTGCCAGCAGCTTAAGAACTAGCGGGACAGCTTCACCCCTCCACTTT,CASSLRTSGTASPLHF
-,TRBD1,TRBJ1-6,TRBV20-1,TGCAGTGCTATAAGCGACAGGGTAGGTAATTCACCCCTCCACTTT,CSAISDRVGNSPLHF
medium-sized,TRBD1,TRBJ2-7,TRBV5-8,TGTGCCAGCAGCCGGGGACAGACATCCTACGAGCAGTACTTC,CASSRGQTSYEQYF
-,TRBD2,TRBJ2-7,TRBV29-1,TGCAGCAGTGCTACCTCCGGGACTAGCTCCTACGAGCAGTACTTC,CSSATSGTSSYEQYF
-,-,TRBJ1-6,TRBV12-3/TRBV12-4,TGTGCCAGCAGGTCGAATAATGATACACCCCTCCACTTT,CASRSNNDTPLHF
-,-,TRBJ1-6,TRBV5-1,TGCGCCAGCAGCTCGTTGGTGGGGAAATATAATTCACCCCTCCACTTT,CASSSLVGKYNSPLHF
many,TRBD2,TRBJ2-1,TRBV7-2,TGTGCCAGCAGCCTACTAGCGGATGAGCAGTTCTTC,CASSLLADEQFF
-,-,TRBJ2-3,TRBV9,TGTGCCAGCAGCCCTCACGTCCCCGGGGGCGATACGCAGTATTTT,CASSPHVPGGDTQYF
-,TRBD1,TRBJ2-6,TRBV6-5,TGTGCCAGCAGTCACGGGCTGGACAGGGGGCCCTCTGGGGCCAACGTCCTGACTTTC,CASSHGLDRGPSGANVLTF
-,-,TRBJ1-3,TRBV7-2,TGTGCCAGCAGCCAGGACACCGGGGGCTCTGGAAACACCATATATTTT,CASSQDTGGSGNTIYF
-,-,TRBJ2-6,TRBV7-9,TGTGCCAGCAGTCGATCCTTCTCTGGGGCCAACGTCCTGACTTTC,CASSRSFSGANVLTF
-,-,TRBJ2-7,TRBV20-1,TGCAGTGCTTCAAGACAACCCCCCAACGAGCAGTACTTC,CSASRQPPNEQYF
-,TRBD2,TRBJ2-7,TRBV5-4,TGTGCCAGCAGCCCCCGGGGGGGATACGAGCAGTACTTC,CASSPRGGYEQYF
once,-,TRBJ2-1,TRBV2,TGTGCCAGTACAGCGTCTGGGGGTTTCTACAATGAGCAGTTCTTC,CASTASGGFYNEQFF
many,TRBD2,TRBJ2-7,TRBV6-6,TGTGCCAGCAGTTATCTCTCACTAGCGGGGACCTACGAGCAGTACTTC,CASSYLSLAGTYEQYF
many,-,TRBJ2-7,TRBV6-6,TGTGCCAGCACCCAGGGGACCTCCTACGAGCAGTACTTC,CASTQGTSYEQYF
many,-,TRBJ2-5,TRBV30,TGTGCCTGGAGTGTGGGCGATATACGGACCCAGTACTTC,CAWSVGDIRTQYF